This TCR beta chain was retrieved from a study of T cell changes during pregnancy in multiple sclerosis. The method was immunoSEQ multiplex PCR; TCRdb's version includes in-frame clones alone and lacks a portion of them. This table has some 31,000 clones, roughly 90% appearing once. This CDR3 is built from 13 residues. V was cut by 2 bases and J by 9 bases, with 13 bases left in between. The germline CDR1 and CDR2 sequences are MNHEY and SMNVEV (reference sequence). The receptor was derived from a female donor in good health, enrolled as a control in a pregnancy study. Material: CD4+ T cells from peripheral blood mononuclear cells, obtained in the second trimester of pregnancy. V and J are TRBV27 and TRBJ1-1; unclear D gene. The CDR3 is CASSLMSLSQAFF. CDR3 coding DNA: TGTGCCAGCAGTTTAATGTCGCTGAGTCAAGCTTTCTTT.